The sequence of this T cell receptor beta chain was determined in a study of control samples from healthy donors and cancer patients. Sequenced by immunoSEQ multiplex PCR; TCRdb stores in-frame clones only, minus some. Seen here are tens of thousands of clones, less than 90% observed once, and the top ten hold approximately 15%. The CDR3 sequence is 14 residues long. V was clipped by 6 bases and J by 5 bases; unmatched bases: 4. Germline-derived CDR1 and CDR2 are MNHEY and SMNVEV (reference sequence). The sample taken for sequencing was blood. The J gene is TRBJ1-4, the V gene TRBV27, with 9 nucleotides matching TRBD1. The TCR sequence derives from a woman in her seventies in good health. CDR3 DNA: TGTGCCAGCAGCTGGGACAGGGACAATGAAAAACTGTTTTTT. Translation gives CASSWDRDNEKLFF.